The entry below describes one T cell receptor (beta chain). What it binds is unknown. The assay was immunoSEQ multiplex PCR, and TCRdb's table has in-frame clones only and misses some. The sample contains about 180,000 clones, around 90% of which appear only once. These data come from a study of T cell responses to AZD1222 COVID-19 vaccine. Regarding the study as a whole: Spike-specific TCRs gained breadth and depth after people received two AZD1222 doses. Dominant at 160-218 and 743-854, vaccine-associated CD4 TCRs also spanned spike. The donors showed a predominance of white British ancestry and of females, with possible underestimation of clonal diversity. Nearly half of unique spike-specific TCRs reportedly avoided B.1.351 and B.1.1.7 mutated regions.

Germline values: CDR1 LNHDA, CDR2 SQIVND (reference sequence). The CDR3 sequence is 12 residues long. The V and J ends lost 7 bases and 2 bases respectively, with 9 bases between them. This sequence was found in an adult in good health. This sequence joins TRBV19 and TRBJ2-7; D is possibly TRBD2 (5 bases). Here the sequenced sample was peripheral blood, taken on day 0 of AZD1222 vaccination. CDR3 nucleotide sequence: TGTGCCAGTACGGGGAACACCTACGAGCAGTACTTC. It translates to CASTGNTYEQYF.